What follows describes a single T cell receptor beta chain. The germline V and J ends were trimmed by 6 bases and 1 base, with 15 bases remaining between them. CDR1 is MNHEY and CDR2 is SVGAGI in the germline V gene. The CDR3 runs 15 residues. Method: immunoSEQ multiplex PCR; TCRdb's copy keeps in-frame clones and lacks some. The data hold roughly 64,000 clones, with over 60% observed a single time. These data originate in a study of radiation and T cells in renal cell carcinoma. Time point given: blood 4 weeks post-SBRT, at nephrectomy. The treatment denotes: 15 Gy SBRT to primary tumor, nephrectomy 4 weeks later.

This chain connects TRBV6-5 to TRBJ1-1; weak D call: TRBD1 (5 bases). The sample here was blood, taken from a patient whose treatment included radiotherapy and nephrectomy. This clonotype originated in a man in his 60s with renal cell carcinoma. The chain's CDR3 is CASRTPGRKNTEAFF. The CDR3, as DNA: TGTGCCAGCAGGACCCCGGGACGGAAGAACACTGAAGCTTTCTTT.